This T cell receptor (beta chain) was identified in a study of cytomegalovirus exposure and HLA in healthy donors. Looking at the study overall: The approximately 670 first-cohort repertoires and the approximately 110 validation repertoires shared the same platform, a later analysis reported. Study-wide findings and caveats: Among TCR beta chains, those listed as cytomegalovirus-associated numbered approximately 150.

This CDR3 has 14 residues. Germline CDR1 is SGDLS and CDR2 is YYNGEE. Deletions cut 5 bases from V and 6 bases from J, with 15 bases between. Data came from immunoSEQ multiplex PCR; TCRdb stores just in-frame clones and leaves some out. The table lists 240,000 or so clones, approximately 86% of them singletons, with 1% to 1.5% in the top ten. As to this clone: The antigen remains unidentified.

The V gene is TRBV9, the J gene TRBJ1-5, with D perhaps matching TRBD1 (5 bases). The receptor comes from a woman in her 30s in good health and CMV-seropositive. Sequencing was carried out using PBMCs. The CDR3 loop reads CASSTTGFGQPQHF. CDR3 nucleotide sequence: TGTGCCAGCAGTACCACAGGTTTTGGTCAGCCCCAGCATTTT. Using reference TRBV9 and TRBJ1-5 for the parts outside the CDR3, the full variable domain is DSGVTQTPKHLITATGQRVTLRCSPRSGDLSVYWYQQSLDQGLQFLIQYYNGEERAKGNILERFSAQQFPDLHSELNLSSLELGDSALYFCASSTTGFGQPQHFGDGTRLSIL.